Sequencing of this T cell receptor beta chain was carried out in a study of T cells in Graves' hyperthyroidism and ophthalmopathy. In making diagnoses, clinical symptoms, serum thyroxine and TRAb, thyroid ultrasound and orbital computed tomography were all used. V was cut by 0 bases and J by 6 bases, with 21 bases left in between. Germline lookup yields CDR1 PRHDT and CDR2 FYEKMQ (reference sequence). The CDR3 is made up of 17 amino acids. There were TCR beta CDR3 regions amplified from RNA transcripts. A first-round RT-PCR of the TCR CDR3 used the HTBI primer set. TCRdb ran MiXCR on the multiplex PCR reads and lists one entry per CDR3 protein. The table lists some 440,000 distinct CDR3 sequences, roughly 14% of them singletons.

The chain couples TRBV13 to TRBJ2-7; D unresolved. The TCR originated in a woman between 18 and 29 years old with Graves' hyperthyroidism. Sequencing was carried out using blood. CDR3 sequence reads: CASSLGRVSRFSVEQYF. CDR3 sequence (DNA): TGTGCCAGCAGCTTAGGCCGTGTTTCACGCTTCTCGGTCGAGCAGTACTTC. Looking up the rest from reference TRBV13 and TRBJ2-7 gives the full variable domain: AAGVIQSPRHLIKEKRETATLKCYPIPRHDTVYWYQQGPGQDPQFLISFYEKMQSDKGSIPDRFSAQQFSDYHSELNMSSLELGDSALYFCASSLGRVSRFSVEQYFGPGTRLTVT.